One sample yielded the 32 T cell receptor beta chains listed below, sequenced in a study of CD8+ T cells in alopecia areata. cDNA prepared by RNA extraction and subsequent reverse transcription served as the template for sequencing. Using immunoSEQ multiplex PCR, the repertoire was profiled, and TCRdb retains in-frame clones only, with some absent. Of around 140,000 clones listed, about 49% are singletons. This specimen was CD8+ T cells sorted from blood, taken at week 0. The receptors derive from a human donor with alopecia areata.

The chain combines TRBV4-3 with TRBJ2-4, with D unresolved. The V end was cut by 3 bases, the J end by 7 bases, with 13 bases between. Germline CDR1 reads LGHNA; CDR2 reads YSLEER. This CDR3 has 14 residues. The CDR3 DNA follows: TGCGCCAGCAGCCAGCACAACGAGGCCAACATTCAGTACTTC. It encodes CASSQHNEANIQYF.

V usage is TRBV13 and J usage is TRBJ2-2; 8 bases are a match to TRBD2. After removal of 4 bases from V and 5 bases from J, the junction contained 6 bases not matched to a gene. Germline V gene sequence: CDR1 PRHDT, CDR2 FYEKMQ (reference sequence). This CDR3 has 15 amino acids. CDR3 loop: CASSSGGRLTGELFF. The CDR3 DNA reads TGTGCCAGCAGCTCGGGGGGGCGTTTGACCGGGGAGCTGTTTTTT.

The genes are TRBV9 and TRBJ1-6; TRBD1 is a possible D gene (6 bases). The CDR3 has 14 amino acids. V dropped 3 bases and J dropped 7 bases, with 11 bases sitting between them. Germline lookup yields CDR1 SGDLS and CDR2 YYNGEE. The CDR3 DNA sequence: TGTGCCAGCAGCGCAACAGGGCTGAATTCACCCCTCCACTTT. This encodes CASSATGLNSPLHF. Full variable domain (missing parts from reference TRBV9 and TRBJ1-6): DSGVTQTPKHLITATGQRVTLRCSPRSGDLSVYWYQQSLDQGLQFLIQYYNGEERAKGNILERFSAQQFPDLHSELNLSSLELGDSALYFCASSATGLNSPLHFGNGTRLTVT.

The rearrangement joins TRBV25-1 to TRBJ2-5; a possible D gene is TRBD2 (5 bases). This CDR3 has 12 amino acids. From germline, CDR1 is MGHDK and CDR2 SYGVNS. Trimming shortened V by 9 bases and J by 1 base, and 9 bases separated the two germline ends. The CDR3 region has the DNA TGTGCCAGTGCGGACTTCCAAGAGACCCAGTACTTC. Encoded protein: CASADFQETQYF. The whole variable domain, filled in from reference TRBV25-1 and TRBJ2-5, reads EADIYQTPRYLVIGTGKKITLECSQTMGHDKMYWYQQDPGMELHLIHYSYGVNSTEKGDLSSESTVSRIRTEHFPLTLESARPSHTSQYLCASADFQETQYFGPGTRLLVL.

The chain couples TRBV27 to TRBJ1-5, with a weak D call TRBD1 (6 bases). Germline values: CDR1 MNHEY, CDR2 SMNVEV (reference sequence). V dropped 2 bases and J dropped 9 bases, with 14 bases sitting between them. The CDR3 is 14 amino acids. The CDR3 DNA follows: TGTGCCAGCAGTTTAAAGACAGGTACCCGGCCCCAGCATTTT. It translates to CASSLKTGTRPQHF.

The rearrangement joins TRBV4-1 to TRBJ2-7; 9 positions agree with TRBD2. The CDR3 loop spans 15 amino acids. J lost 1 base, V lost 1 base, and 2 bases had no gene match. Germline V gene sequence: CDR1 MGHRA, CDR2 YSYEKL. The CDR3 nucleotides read TGCGCCAGCAGCCAAGCTCTAGCGGGGTCCTACGAGCAGTACTTC. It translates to CASSQALAGSYEQYF.

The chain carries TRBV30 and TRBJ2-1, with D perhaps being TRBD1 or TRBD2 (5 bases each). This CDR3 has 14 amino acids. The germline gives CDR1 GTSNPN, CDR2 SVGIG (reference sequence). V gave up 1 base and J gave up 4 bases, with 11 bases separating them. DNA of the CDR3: TGTGCCTGGAGTGAGGGAGCAGGGTACAATGAGCAGTTCTTC. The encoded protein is CAWSEGAGYNEQFF.

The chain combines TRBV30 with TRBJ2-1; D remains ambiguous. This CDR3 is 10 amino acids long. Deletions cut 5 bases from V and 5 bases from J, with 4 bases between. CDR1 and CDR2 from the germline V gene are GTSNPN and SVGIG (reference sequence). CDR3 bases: TGTGCCTGGGCCGACAATGAGCAGTTCTTC. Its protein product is CAWADNEQFF.

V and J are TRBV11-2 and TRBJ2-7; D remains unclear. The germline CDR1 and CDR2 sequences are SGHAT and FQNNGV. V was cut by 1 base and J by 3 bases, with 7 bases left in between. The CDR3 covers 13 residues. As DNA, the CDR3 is TGTGCCAGCAGCTTAGTCAACAGCTACGAGCAGTACTTC. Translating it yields CASSLVNSYEQYF.

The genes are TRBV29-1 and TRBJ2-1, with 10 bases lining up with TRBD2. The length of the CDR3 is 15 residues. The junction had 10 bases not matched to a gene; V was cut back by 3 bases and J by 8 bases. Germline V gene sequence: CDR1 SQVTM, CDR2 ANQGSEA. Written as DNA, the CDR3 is TGCAGCGTTGAGAGAGGAAGCGGGGGGGCATATGAGCAGTTCTTC. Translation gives CSVERGSGGAYEQFF.

CDR3: CASSPRTGWGETQYF. Here the CDR3 DNA reads TGTGCCAGCAGTCCACGGACAGGGTGGGGAGAGACCCAGTACTTC. The chain uses TRBV7-3 and TRBJ2-5, with 8 bases fitting TRBD1. The CDR3 loop spans 15 amino acids. V was clipped by 6 bases and J by 4 bases; unmatched bases: 10. The germline V gene has CDR1 SGHTA and CDR2 FQGTGA. The full variable domain, in which reference TRBV7-3 and TRBJ2-5 provide the parts outside the CDR3, is GAGVSQTPSNKVTEKGKYVELRCDPISGHTALYWYRQSLGQGPEFLIYFQGTGAADDSGLPNDRFFAVRPEGSVSTLKIQRTERGDSAVYLCASSPRTGWGETQYFGPGTRLLVL.

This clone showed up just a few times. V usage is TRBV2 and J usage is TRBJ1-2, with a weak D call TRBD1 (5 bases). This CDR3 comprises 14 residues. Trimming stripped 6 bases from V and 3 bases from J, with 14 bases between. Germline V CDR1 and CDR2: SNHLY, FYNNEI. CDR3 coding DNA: TGTGCCAGCAGGACAGTTGAGTTATACTATGGCTACACCTTC. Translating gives CASRTVELYYGYTF.

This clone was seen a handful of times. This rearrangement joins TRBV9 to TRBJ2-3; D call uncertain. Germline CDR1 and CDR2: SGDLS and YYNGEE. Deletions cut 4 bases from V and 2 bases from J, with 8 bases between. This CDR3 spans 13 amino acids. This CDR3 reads CASSSPPTDTQYF. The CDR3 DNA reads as TGTGCCAGCAGCTCACCTCCCACAGATACGCAGTATTTT. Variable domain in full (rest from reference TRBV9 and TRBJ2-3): DSGVTQTPKHLITATGQRVTLRCSPRSGDLSVYWYQQSLDQGLQFLIQYYNGEERAKGNILERFSAQQFPDLHSELNLSSLELGDSALYFCASSSPPTDTQYFGPGTRLTVL.

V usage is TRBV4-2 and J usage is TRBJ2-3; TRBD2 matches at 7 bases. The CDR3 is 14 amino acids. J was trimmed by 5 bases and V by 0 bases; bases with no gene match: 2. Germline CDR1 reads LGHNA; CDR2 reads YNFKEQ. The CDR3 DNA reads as TGTGCCAGCAGCCAAGAGGGAGGGGTAGATACGCAGTATTTT. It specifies CASSQEGGVDTQYF.

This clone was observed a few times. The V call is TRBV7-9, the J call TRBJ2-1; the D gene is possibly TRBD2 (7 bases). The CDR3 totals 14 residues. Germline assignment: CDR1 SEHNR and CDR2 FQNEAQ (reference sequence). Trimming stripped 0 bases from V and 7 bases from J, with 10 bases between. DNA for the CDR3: TGTGCCAGCAGCTTAGCGGGGGGGCGGAATGAGCAGTTCTTC. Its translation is CASSLAGGRNEQFF.

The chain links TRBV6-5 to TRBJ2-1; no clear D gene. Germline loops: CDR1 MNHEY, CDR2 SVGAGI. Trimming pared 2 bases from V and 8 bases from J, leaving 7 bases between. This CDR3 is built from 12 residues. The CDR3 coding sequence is TGTGCCAGCAGTTACGACCGAGATGAGCAGTTCTTC. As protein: CASSYDRDEQFF.

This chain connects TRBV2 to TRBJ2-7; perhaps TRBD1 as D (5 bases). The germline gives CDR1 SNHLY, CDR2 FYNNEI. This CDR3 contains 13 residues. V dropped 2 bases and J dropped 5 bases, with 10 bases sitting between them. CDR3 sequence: CASSEWQGHEQYF. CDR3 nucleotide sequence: TGTGCCAGCAGTGAATGGCAGGGCCACGAGCAGTACTTC. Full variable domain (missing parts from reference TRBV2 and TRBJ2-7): EPEVTQTPSHQVTQMGQEVILRCVPISNHLYFYWYRQILGQKVEFLVSFYNNEISEKSEIFDDQFSVERPDGSNFTLKIRSTKLEDSAMYFCASSEWQGHEQYFGPGTRLTVT.

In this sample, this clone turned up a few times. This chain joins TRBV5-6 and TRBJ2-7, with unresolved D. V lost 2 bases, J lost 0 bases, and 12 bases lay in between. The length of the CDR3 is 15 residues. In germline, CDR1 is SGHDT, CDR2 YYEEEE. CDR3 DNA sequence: TGTGCCAGCAGCTTCGTCCGGGCGCACTCCTACGAGCAGTACTTC. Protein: CASSFVRAHSYEQYF.

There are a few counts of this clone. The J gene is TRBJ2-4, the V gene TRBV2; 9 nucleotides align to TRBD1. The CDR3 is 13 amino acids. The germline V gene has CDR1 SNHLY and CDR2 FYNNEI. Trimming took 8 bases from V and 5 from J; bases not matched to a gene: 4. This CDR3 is CASEGTGQNIQYF. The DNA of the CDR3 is TGTGCCAGCGAAGGGACAGGGCAAAACATTCAGTACTTC.

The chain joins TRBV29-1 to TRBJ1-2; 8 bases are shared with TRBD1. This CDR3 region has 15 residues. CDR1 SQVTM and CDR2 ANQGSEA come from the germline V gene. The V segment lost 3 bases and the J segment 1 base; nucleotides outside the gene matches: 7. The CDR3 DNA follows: TGCAGCGTTGATAAGACAGGGGAGGGTAACTATGGCTACACCTTC. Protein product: CSVDKTGEGNYGYTF.

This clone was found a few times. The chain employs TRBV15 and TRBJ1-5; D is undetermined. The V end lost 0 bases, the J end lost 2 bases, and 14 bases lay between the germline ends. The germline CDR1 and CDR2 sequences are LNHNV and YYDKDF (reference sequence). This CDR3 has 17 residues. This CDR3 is CATSRDNFWEGNQPQHF. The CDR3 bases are TGTGCCACCAGCAGAGATAATTTCTGGGAGGGCAATCAGCCCCAGCATTTT.

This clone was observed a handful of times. The CDR3 DNA is TGCGCCAGCAGTCAAGTGATATGGACCCAGTACTTC. This gives the protein CASSQVIWTQYF. The V call is TRBV23-1, the J call TRBJ2-5; D not certain. TRBV23-1 is given ORF status, its function remaining uncertain. Trimming pared 2 bases from V and 7 bases from J, leaving 8 bases between. The CDR3 is 12 amino acids.

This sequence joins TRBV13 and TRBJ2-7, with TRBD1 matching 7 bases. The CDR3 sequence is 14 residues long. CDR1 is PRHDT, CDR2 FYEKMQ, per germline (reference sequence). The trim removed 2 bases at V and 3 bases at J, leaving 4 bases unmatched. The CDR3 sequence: CASSLYRGGYEQYF. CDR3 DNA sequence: TGTGCCAGCAGCTTATACAGGGGCGGCTACGAGCAGTACTTC.

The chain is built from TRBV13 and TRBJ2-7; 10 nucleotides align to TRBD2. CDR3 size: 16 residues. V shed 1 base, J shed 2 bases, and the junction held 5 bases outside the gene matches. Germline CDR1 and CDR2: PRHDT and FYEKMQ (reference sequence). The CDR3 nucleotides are TGTGCCAGCAGCTTAGAATCTAGCGGGGGAACCTACGAGCAGTACTTC. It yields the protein CASSLESSGGTYEQYF. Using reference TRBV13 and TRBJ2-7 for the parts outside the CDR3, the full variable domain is AAGVIQSPRHLIKEKRETATLKCYPIPRHDTVYWYQQGPGQDPQFLISFYEKMQSDKGSIPDRFSAQQFSDYHSELNMSSLELGDSALYFCASSLESSGGTYEQYFGPGTRLTVT.

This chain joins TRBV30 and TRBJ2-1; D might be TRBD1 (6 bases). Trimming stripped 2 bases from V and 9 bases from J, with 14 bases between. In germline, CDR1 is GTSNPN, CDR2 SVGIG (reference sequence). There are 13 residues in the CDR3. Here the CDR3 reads CAWSLDSGSEQFF. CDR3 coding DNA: TGTGCCTGGAGTCTGGACAGTGGCTCTGAGCAGTTCTTC. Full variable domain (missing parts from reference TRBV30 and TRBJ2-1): SQTIHQWPATLVQPVGSPLSLECTVEGTSNPNLYWYRQAAGRGLQLLFYSVGIGQISSEVPQNLSASRPQDRQFILSSKKLLLSDSGFYLCAWSLDSGSEQFFGPGTRLTVL.

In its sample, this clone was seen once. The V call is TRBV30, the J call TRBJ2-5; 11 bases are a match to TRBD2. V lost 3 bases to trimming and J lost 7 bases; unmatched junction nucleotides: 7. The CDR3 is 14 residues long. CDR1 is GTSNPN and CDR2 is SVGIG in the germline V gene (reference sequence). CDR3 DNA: TGTGCCTGGAGGTCACTAGCGGGGGTTGGGACCCAGTACTTC. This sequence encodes CAWRSLAGVGTQYF.

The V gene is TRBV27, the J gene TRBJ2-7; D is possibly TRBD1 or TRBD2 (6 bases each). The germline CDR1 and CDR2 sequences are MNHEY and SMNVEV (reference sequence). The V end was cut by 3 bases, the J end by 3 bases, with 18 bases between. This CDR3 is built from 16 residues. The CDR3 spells CASSLAVGGLIYEQYF. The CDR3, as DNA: TGTGCCAGCAGTTTGGCGGTGGGGGGCCTGATCTACGAGCAGTACTTC.

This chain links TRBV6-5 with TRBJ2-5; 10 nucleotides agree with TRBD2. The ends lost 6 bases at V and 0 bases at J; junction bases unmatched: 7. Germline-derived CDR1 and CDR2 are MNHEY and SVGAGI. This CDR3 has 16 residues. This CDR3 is CASRYQLAGNQETQYF. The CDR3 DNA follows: TGTGCCAGCAGGTACCAACTAGCGGGGAACCAAGAGACCCAGTACTTC.

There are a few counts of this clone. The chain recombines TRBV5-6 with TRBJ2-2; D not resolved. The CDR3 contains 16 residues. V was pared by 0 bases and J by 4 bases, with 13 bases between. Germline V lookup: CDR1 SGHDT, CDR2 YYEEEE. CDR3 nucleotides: TGTGCCAGCAGCTTGGTTTCCGTATCGGTCACCGGGGAGCTGTTTTTT. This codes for CASSLVSVSVTGELFF.

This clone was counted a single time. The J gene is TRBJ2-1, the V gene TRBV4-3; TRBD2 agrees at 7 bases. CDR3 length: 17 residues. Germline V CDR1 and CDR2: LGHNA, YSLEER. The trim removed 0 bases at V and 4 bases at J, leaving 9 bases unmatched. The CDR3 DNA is TGCGCCAGCAGCCAAGATAGCGAGGCGGGGGAGTACAATGAGCAGTTCTTC. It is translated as CASSQDSEAGEYNEQFF.

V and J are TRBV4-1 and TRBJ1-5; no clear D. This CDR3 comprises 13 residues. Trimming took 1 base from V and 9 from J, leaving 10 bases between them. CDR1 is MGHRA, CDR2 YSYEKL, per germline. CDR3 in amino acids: CASSQGDNWPQHF. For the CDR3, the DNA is TGCGCCAGCAGCCAAGGTGACAATTGGCCCCAGCATTTT.

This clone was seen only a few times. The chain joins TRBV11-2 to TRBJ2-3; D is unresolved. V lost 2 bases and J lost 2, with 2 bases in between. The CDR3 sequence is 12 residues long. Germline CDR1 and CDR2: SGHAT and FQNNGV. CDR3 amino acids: CASSLTTDTQYF. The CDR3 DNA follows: TGTGCCAGCAGCTTAACCACAGATACGCAGTATTTT.